This paragraph reports one T cell receptor beta chain. Its matching antigen is unknown. This sample is part of a study of siplizumab effects on memory and regulatory T cells. It was approximately 9.6 x 10^4 TCR templates that were assayed per sample. The repertoire was sequenced with immunoSEQ multiplex PCR; TCRdb's copy has only in-frame clones and lacks some. The sample lists roughly 62,000 clones; just over 90% were seen once. The study's findings and limits: Naive T cells were seen as more diverse than memory cells and as major alloresponse contributors.

The trim removed 0 bases at V and 3 bases at J, leaving 5 bases unmatched. Germline values: CDR1 SQVTM, CDR2 ANQGSEA. The CDR3 has 15 residues. This clonotype was sampled from a human donor in good health. The genes are TRBV29-1 and TRBJ2-5; 9 nucleotides align to TRBD1. Specimen: CD8+ T cells sorted from blood. CDR3 bases: TGCAGCGTTGAAGACCCGGGACAGGGTAAAGAGACCCAGTACTTC. Translating gives CSVEDPGQGKETQYF.